The TCR beta chain described here comes from a study of T-cell memory formation after mild COVID-19. On the study more broadly: TCR clusters were largely donor specific.

General study findings and limits: Among CD4+ contracting clones, most were CM and EM, and CD8+ ones EMRA. SARS-CoV-2 specificity of second-wave clones peaking day 37 was unconfirmed.

Germline V gene data show CDR1 as SGHVS and CDR2 as FNYEAQ. The CDR3 runs 14 residues. The V and J ends lost 2 bases and 6 bases, in that order; junction bases with no gene match: 3. This clonotype appeared a few times. As yet, its antigen is unknown. TCRdb used MiXCR to reprocess the 5' RACE reads, holding one entry per CDR3 protein. Of fewer than 500,000 distinct CDR3 sequences in the sample, about 23% were seen once. This sequence was found in an adult woman who had mild COVID-19 (a few samples of this study predate the infection). Cell type and time point are not known. Sequencing was done on a sample of PBMCs or a T cell subset sorted from them (not recorded which). The chain has TRBV7-6 and TRBJ2-3; 9 bases match TRBD2. The CDR3 reads CASSLNSGSDTQYF. Written as DNA, the CDR3 is TGTGCCAGCAGCTTAAATAGCGGGAGTGATACGCAGTATTTT.